Below, 17 T cell receptor beta chains from the same sample are listed, as sequenced in a study of T-cell reconstitution after alpha-beta-depleted transplantation in children. This sample's TCRbeta library carried unique molecular identifier barcodes. TCRdb passed the PCR reads through MiXCR, listing each CDR3 protein once. Seen here are fewer than 1 million distinct CDR3 sequences, about 15% observed once, and the top ten hold roughly 4.8%. This specimen consisted of PBMCs, mostly from graft donor cells, obtained 360 days after TCRalphabeta/CD19-depleted stem cell transplant. Receptors were obtained from a male patient between 5 and 17 years old who had a stem cell transplant for acute lymphoblastic leukemia, so the T cells may come from the graft donor.

This sequence joins TRBV5-1 and TRBJ1-1, with a tentative D call TRBD1 (5 bases). Looked up from germline, CDR1 is SGHRS and CDR2 is YFSETQ. With 4 bases removed from V and 7 bases from J, the gap between germline ends came to 20 bases. The CDR3 extends over 15 amino acids. The CDR3 DNA follows: TGCGCCAGCAGCCTCGCTCCTCACGGAAGGGGTGAAGCTTTCTTT. Its protein product is CASSLAPHGRGEAFF.

Many counts were recorded for this clonotype. V gene TRBV7-8 combines with J gene TRBJ2-7, with 8 bases fitting TRBD1. CDR1 SGHVS and CDR2 FQNEAQ come from the germline V gene. This CDR3 has 16 residues. V trimming: 0 bases; J trimming: 2 bases; junction bases outside the gene matches: 6. In DNA form, the CDR3 reads TGTGCCAGCAGCTTAGCTAGGACAGGGTTGGCCTACGAGCAGTACTTC. Amino acids: CASSLARTGLAYEQYF.

A few counts support this clonotype. V usage is TRBV9 and J usage is TRBJ2-2; D is possibly TRBD2 (5 bases). There are 15 residues in the CDR3. CDR1 and CDR2 (germline): SGDLS, YYNGEE. V gave up 0 bases and J gave up 5 bases, with 11 bases separating them. The DNA of the CDR3 is TGTGCCAGCAGCGTAGCTACTAGTTGGACCGGGGAGCTGTTTTTT. This encodes CASSVATSWTGELFF.

A few counts support this clonotype. CDR3 residues: CASSPTLSGRTSFEQYF. The CDR3 DNA sequence: TGTGCCAGCAGCCCGACCCTTAGCGGGAGGACCTCTTTCGAGCAGTACTTC. This rearrangement joins TRBV11-2 to TRBJ2-7; 10 bases agree with TRBD2. CDR3 length equals 17 residues. Trimming cost V 5 bases and J 6 bases; bases outside gene matches: 16. Germline CDR1 reads SGHAT; CDR2 reads FQNNGV.

This clonotype was detected ten times or more. This sequence joins TRBV21-1 and TRBJ2-7; no DNA check was done on the table's D call, TRBD2. TRBV21-1 is a recognized pseudogene. The CDR3 is 19 amino acids. This chain's CDR3 is CASSNMRLAFSDPPYEQYF. CDR3 nucleotide sequence: TGTGCCAGCAGCAATATGCGACTAGCGTTTTCCGATCCCCCGTACGAGCAGTACTTC.

The sample holds many counts of this clonotype. V usage is TRBV29-1 and J usage is TRBJ1-4; tentatively, D is TRBD1 (6 bases). From germline, CDR1 is SQVTM and CDR2 ANQGSEA. Trimming took 3 bases from V and 8 from J, leaving 13 bases between them. The CDR3 runs 13 residues. In nucleotides, the CDR3 is TGCAGCGTTGACCCAGGGACAAAAGAAAAACTGTTTTTT. This translates into CSVDPGTKEKLFF.

This clonotype was detected many times. V and J are TRBV14 and TRBJ2-3, with D perhaps matching TRBD2 (6 bases). The CDR3 runs 15 residues. Trimming removed 1 base at V and 6 bases at J, with 14 bases between. Per the germline V gene, CDR1 is SGHDN and CDR2 is FVKESK. The CDR3 protein is CASSQVFTSPDTQYF. The CDR3 DNA reads TGTGCCAGCAGCCAAGTTTTTACTAGCCCCGATACGCAGTATTTT.

Here the CDR3 reads CSARDLSGRPYEQYF. The CDR3 nucleotides are TGCAGTGCTAGAGACCTCAGCGGGAGACCCTACGAGCAGTACTTC. The V gene is TRBV20-1, the J gene TRBJ2-7, with 8 bases aligning to TRBD2. After removal of 0 bases from V and 2 bases from J, the junction contained 6 bases not matched to a gene. Germline CDR1 reads DFQATT; CDR2 reads SNEGSKA (reference sequence). CDR3 size: 15 residues.

The chain couples TRBV20-1 to TRBJ2-1; no clear D. CDR1 and CDR2 from the germline V gene are DFQATT and SNEGSKA (reference sequence). V was clipped by 2 bases and J by 5 bases, with 16 bases between them. The CDR3 extends over 15 amino acids. CDR3 amino acids: CSARIRFEIHNEQFF. The DNA of the CDR3 is TGCAGTGCTAGAATTCGCTTTGAGATCCACAATGAGCAGTTCTTC.

The chain employs TRBV12-3 or TRBV12-4 and TRBJ2-2; D is undetermined. CDR3 length: 13 residues. V lost 6 bases to trimming and J lost 5 bases, with 10 bases between them. CDR3 amino acids: CASRPTWTGELFF. The CDR3 DNA follows: TGTGCCAGCAGACCTACATGGACCGGGGAGCTGTTTTTT.

This clonotype appeared a few times. V is TRBV7-3 and J is TRBJ2-1, with D unclear. Germline assignment: CDR1 SGHTA and CDR2 FQGTGA. This CDR3 region has 15 residues. V lost 1 base, J lost 2 bases, and 9 bases lay in between. CDR3 DNA: TGTGCCAGCAGCTTAAGTCTAGTCCCCTACAATGAGCAGTTCTTC. Translated, it gives CASSLSLVPYNEQFF.

The rearrangement joins TRBV7-3 to TRBJ2-3, with TRBD2 identical over 10 bases. This CDR3 has 15 residues. V was clipped by 2 bases and J by 5 bases; unmatched bases: 4. Germline V gene sequence: CDR1 SGHTA, CDR2 FQGTGA. CDR3 residues: CASSLAGLAKDTQYF. The CDR3 DNA reads TGTGCCAGCAGCTTAGCGGGACTAGCGAAAGATACGCAGTATTTT. The full variable domain, rest sourced from reference TRBV7-3 and TRBJ2-3, is GAGVSQTPSNKVTEKGKYVELRCDPISGHTALYWYRQSLGQGPEFLIYFQGTGAADDSGLPNDRFFAVRPEGSVSTLKIQRTERGDSAVYLCASSLAGLAKDTQYFGPGTRLTVL.

This chain joins TRBV18 and TRBJ2-5; no clear D gene. Germline CDR1 reads KGHSH; CDR2 reads LQKENI. The V end was cut by 3 bases, the J end by 0 bases, with 14 bases between. This CDR3 is 16 amino acids long. The CDR3 coding sequence is TGTGCCAGCTCACCTTCTCGGGCGTCGTACCAAGAGACCCAGTACTTC. Translation gives CASSPSRASYQETQYF. Combining the CDR3 with reference TRBV18 and TRBJ2-5 gives the whole variable domain NAGVMQNPRHLVRRRGQEARLRCSPMKGHSHVYWYRQLPEEGLKFMVYLQKENIIDESGMPKERFSAEFPKEGPSILRIQQVVRGDSAAYFCASSPSRASYQETQYFGPGTRLLVL.

The chain employs TRBV4-1 and TRBJ1-2; D gene uncertain. The CDR3 has 15 residues. The V end lost 3 bases, the J end lost 3 bases, and 14 bases lay between the germline ends. CDR1 is MGHRA, CDR2 YSYEKL, per germline. CDR3 loop: CASSHPFRNHYGYTF. In nucleotides, the CDR3 is TGCGCCAGCAGCCATCCCTTCAGGAATCACTATGGCTACACCTTC.

This clonotype was picked up a small number of times. The rearrangement links TRBV5-1 to TRBJ1-3; D unresolved. Trimming pared 2 bases from V and 1 base from J, leaving 16 bases between. CDR3 length: 17 amino acids. CDR1 SGHRS and CDR2 YFSETQ come from the germline V gene. CDR3 nucleotides: TGCGCCAGCAGCTTACGATTCGCACCGTCTTCTGGAAACACCATATATTTT. It is translated as CASSLRFAPSSGNTIYF. The variable domain in full, with the rest retrieved from reference TRBV5-1 and TRBJ1-3, is KAGVTQTPRYLIKTRGQQVTLSCSPISGHRSVSWYQQTPGQGLQFLFEYFSETQRNKGNFPGRFSGRQFSNSRSEMNVSTLELGDSALYLCASSLRFAPSSGNTIYFGEGSWLTVV.

This clonotype came up a few times. The rearrangement joins TRBV2 to TRBJ2-5; no clear D gene. CDR3 length: 13 residues. The V end lost 6 bases, the J end lost 5 bases, and 13 bases lay between the germline ends. CDR1 SNHLY and CDR2 FYNNEI come from the germline V gene. CDR3: CASRPQPLETQYF. CDR3 nucleotides: TGTGCCAGCAGGCCCCAACCCCTCGAGACCCAGTACTTC.

The V call is TRBV5-6, the J call TRBJ2-2; D gene unclear. The CDR3 length is 16 residues. CDR1 and CDR2 (germline): SGHDT, YYEEEE. Trimming cost V 4 bases and J 4 bases, with 17 bases left between them. DNA of the CDR3: TGTGCCAGCAGCCTTGGAGAGCGCGTGAGCACCGGGGAGCTGTTTTTT. Its translation is CASSLGERVSTGELFF.